Below, 30 T cell receptor beta chains from the same sample are listed, as sequenced in a study of shared clonotypes between healthy human individuals. CD45RO-negative, CCR7-positively selected cells formed the naive CD8 fraction, excluding terminally differentiated effector memory CD45RA+ cells. The protocol was immunoSEQ multiplex PCR, while the TCRdb copy is restricted to in-frame clones and leaves out a portion. The repertoire holds more than 2 million clones, with over 85% as singletons. The sample consisted of naive CD8+ T cells from PBMCs. These receptors were collected from a man between 18 and 29 years old in good health. Some clones in this sample may be carry-over from other donors' samples.

This chain connects TRBV11-2 to TRBJ2-7, with D hard to call. Trimming stripped 1 base from V and 2 bases from J, with 12 bases between. Germline-derived CDR1 and CDR2 are SGHAT and FQNNGV. There are 15 residues in the CDR3. CDR3 DNA: TGTGCCAGCAGCTTAGGGGTGGTGGTCGCCTACGAGCAGTACTTC. Translation gives CASSLGVVVAYEQYF.

The V and J genes are TRBV25-1 and TRBJ2-5; the D is unclear. The J call could be wrong; TRBJ2-7 is a better fit for the DNA end. Germline CDR1 is MGHDK and CDR2 is SYGVNS. The CDR3 is 15 amino acids. The CDR3 reads CASRKRTSGSYEQYF. CDR3 DNA: TGTGCCAGCAGAAAACGGACGTCTGGCTCCTACGAGCAGTACTTC.

This clone turned up a few times. The chain employs TRBV25-1 and TRBJ1-5; 7 bases line up with TRBD1. V lost 2 bases and J lost 5; bases outside the gene matches: 9. Germline V gene data show CDR1 as MGHDK and CDR2 as SYGVNS. The CDR3 consists of 16 residues. The CDR3 region has the DNA TGTGCCAGCAGTGAAAAAGAGGACAGGTTCTATCAGCCCCAGCATTTT. It encodes CASSEKEDRFYQPQHF. Full variable domain (rest looked up from reference TRBV25-1 and TRBJ1-5): EADIYQTPRYLVIGTGKKITLECSQTMGHDKMYWYQQDPGMELHLIHYSYGVNSTEKGDLSSESTVSRIRTEHFPLTLESARPSHTSQYLCASSEKEDRFYQPQHFGDGTRLSIL.

V is TRBV7-8 and J is TRBJ1-1; D is unresolved. Germline assignment: CDR1 SGHVS and CDR2 FQNEAQ. This CDR3 has 14 residues. Trimming shortened V by 2 bases and J by 5 bases, and 12 bases separated the two germline ends. CDR3 sequence reads: CASSLMSGNTEAFF. Written as DNA, the CDR3 is TGTGCCAGCAGCTTAATGTCCGGGAATACTGAAGCTTTCTTT.

The chain has TRBV29-1 and TRBJ2-7; 9 positions agree with TRBD2. The V segment lost 2 bases and the J segment 6 bases; nucleotides outside the gene matches: 5. This CDR3 is 13 amino acids long. From germline, CDR1 is SQVTM and CDR2 ANQGSEA. The DNA of the CDR3 is TGCAGCGTTGAATACAGCGGGAGGCGCGAGCAGTACTTC. Encoded protein: CSVEYSGRREQYF.

Regarding this clone: This same CDR3 is encoded by further DNA sequences in the sample. V usage is TRBV28 and J usage is TRBJ2-7; D is possibly TRBD1 (6 bases). The CDR3 loop spans 13 amino acids. Germline loops: CDR1 MDHEN, CDR2 SYDVKM. Between the trimmed V and J ends, which lost 5 bases and 3 bases, there was a span of 11 bases. Written as DNA, the CDR3 is TGTGCCAGCAGTCCGCTCAGGGGCTACGAGCAGTACTTC. Translated, it gives CASSPLRGYEQYF.

The chain has TRBV4-3 and TRBJ2-1, with 11 bases identical to TRBD2. V lost 1 base and J lost 8; bases outside the gene matches: 7. The CDR3 is made up of 16 amino acids. CDR1 LGHNA and CDR2 YSLEER come from the germline V gene. CDR3 bases: TGCGCCAGCAGCCAAGTCCTAGCGGGAGGCAAACATGAGCAGTTCTTC. Its protein product is CASSQVLAGGKHEQFF.

This clone was seen a single time. The rearrangement joins TRBV29-1 to TRBJ2-7, with D possibly TRBD1 on 6 matching bases. The germline gives CDR1 SQVTM, CDR2 ANQGSEA. V lost 6 bases, J lost 6 bases, and 15 bases lay in between. CDR3 length equals 12 residues. The CDR3 is CSVAGRGVEQYF. CDR3 DNA: TGCAGCGTAGCAGGCAGGGGTGTCGAGCAGTACTTC.

J is TRBJ2-2 and V is TRBV7-9; no clear D. Trimming stripped 3 bases from V and 11 bases from J, with 13 bases between. Germline V CDR1 and CDR2: SEHNR, FQNEAQ (reference sequence). This CDR3 contains 13 residues. The CDR3 sequence is CASSFEDLLELFF. In nucleotides, the CDR3 is TGTGCCAGCAGCTTCGAGGACCTGCTCGAGCTGTTTTTT.

The chain carries TRBV13 and TRBJ2-2; no definite D call. Trimming left V 4 bases short and J 5 bases short, with 11 bases between. The CDR3 sequence is 14 residues long. The germline CDR1 and CDR2 sequences are PRHDT and FYEKMQ (reference sequence). The DNA for the CDR3 is TGTGCCAGCAGCTCCAACTACGGAACCGGGGAGCTGTTTTTT. It specifies CASSSNYGTGELFF.

This chain connects TRBV27 to TRBJ2-7; D may match TRBD1 or TRBD2 (5 bases each). The CDR3 consists of 15 residues. V gave up 7 bases and J gave up 3 bases, with 19 bases separating them. Germline V CDR1 and CDR2: MNHEY, SMNVEV (reference sequence). The CDR3 spells CASKSFLGRNYEQYF. The CDR3 bases are TGTGCCAGCAAATCCTTCCTGGGACGGAACTACGAGCAGTACTTC.

This chain connects TRBV27 to TRBJ1-1, with unresolved D. The CDR3 runs to 12 residues. From germline, CDR1 is MNHEY and CDR2 SMNVEV (reference sequence). V lost 4 bases to trimming and J lost 4 bases, with 7 bases between them. CDR3 sequence reads: CASSYLGTEAFF. The CDR3 nucleotides read TGTGCCAGCAGTTATCTCGGCACTGAAGCTTTCTTT.

The V call is TRBV15, the J call TRBJ2-7, with 10 bases lining up with TRBD1. This CDR3 contains 15 residues. The junction had 14 bases not matched to a gene; V was cut back by 9 bases and J by 6 bases. Germline V CDR1 and CDR2: LNHNV, YYDKDF (reference sequence). CDR3 region: CATAPYPGQGREQYF. The CDR3 region has the DNA TGTGCCACTGCTCCCTACCCGGGACAGGGGCGCGAGCAGTACTTC. Full variable domain (missing parts from reference TRBV15 and TRBJ2-7): DAMVIQNPRYQVTQFGKPVTLSCSQTLNHNVMYWYQQKSSQAPKLLFHYYDKDFNNEADTPDNFQSRRPNTSFCFLDIRSPGLGDTAMYLCATAPYPGQGREQYFGPGTRLTVT.

The chain couples TRBV11-2 to TRBJ2-2, with D unresolved. Germline lookup yields CDR1 SGHAT and CDR2 FQNNGV. V was pared by 5 bases and J by 2 bases, with 18 bases between. This CDR3 contains 17 residues. CDR3 region: CASSPGPTGSNTGELFF. The CDR3 nucleotides read TGTGCCAGCAGCCCCGGTCCGACTGGGTCAAACACCGGGGAGCTGTTTTTT.

The chain is built from TRBV29-1 and TRBJ1-1; D may be TRBD1 (5 bases). CDR3 length equals 13 residues. Looked up from germline, CDR1 is SQVTM and CDR2 is ANQGSEA. V shed 6 bases and J shed 4 bases, with 15 bases lying between them. The DNA for the CDR3 is TGCAGCGTCCGCCCCGGCAGGGCCACTGAAGCTTTCTTT. As protein: CSVRPGRATEAFF.

The CDR3, as DNA: TGTGCCAGCAGCCACGGGGATACGCAGTATTTT. It yields the protein CASSHGDTQYF. V gene TRBV27 combines with J gene TRBJ2-3; D uncertain. The ends were cut back, 6 bases at V and 6 bases at J, with 7 bases in the middle. The CDR3 sequence is 11 residues long. Germline CDR1 reads MNHEY; CDR2 reads SMNVEV (reference sequence).

J is TRBJ2-1 and V is TRBV4-2, with 12 bases aligning to TRBD1. CDR1 and CDR2 (germline): LGHNA, YNFKEQ. The CDR3 contains 17 residues. V gave up 1 base and J gave up 8 bases; unmatched junction bases: 9. The CDR3 sequence is CASSQVRRDRGPDEQFF. CDR3 coding DNA: TGTGCCAGCAGCCAAGTCCGTAGGGACAGGGGGCCGGATGAGCAGTTCTTC.

Concerning this clone itself: This sample also contains other DNA sequences that code for the same CDR3. The V and J genes are TRBV7-8 and TRBJ2-1, with a weak D call TRBD2 (6 bases). The CDR3 sequence is 12 residues long. V was cut by 5 bases and J by 10 bases, with 12 bases left in between. The germline gives CDR1 SGHVS, CDR2 FQNEAQ. This CDR3 reads CASSPRTNEQFF. The CDR3 DNA reads as TGTGCCAGCAGCCCCCGGACTAACGAGCAGTTCTTC.

This sequence joins TRBV28 and TRBJ1-5, with 7 bases fitting TRBD1. Germline CDR1 is MDHEN and CDR2 is SYDVKM. J lost 4 bases, V lost 4 bases, and 16 bases had no gene match. The CDR3 covers 18 residues. CDR3 region: CASSSTTGRSPWNQPQHF. As DNA, the CDR3 is TGTGCCAGCAGTTCCACGACAGGGAGAAGTCCCTGGAATCAGCCCCAGCATTTT.

This clone was observed a few times. The V gene is TRBV29-1, the J gene TRBJ1-1, with 9 bases matching TRBD1. CDR1 is SQVTM and CDR2 is ANQGSEA in the germline V gene. V lost 7 bases to trimming and J lost 3 bases; unmatched junction nucleotides: 6. The CDR3 sequence is 13 residues long. Here the CDR3 reads CSGGTGTYTEAFF. As DNA, the CDR3 is TGCAGCGGTGGGACAGGGACTTACACTGAAGCTTTCTTT.

This clone was seen a single time. V and J are TRBV29-1 and TRBJ2-7, with D perhaps matching TRBD1 (6 bases). CDR3 length: 12 residues. Germline V gene sequence: CDR1 SQVTM, CDR2 ANQGSEA. Trimming took off 1 base at V and 6 bases at J, with 10 bases between the two ends. The CDR3 loop is CSVEGTAGEQYF. The CDR3 nucleotides are TGCAGCGTTGAAGGGACAGCCGGCGAGCAGTACTTC.

The genes are TRBV18 and TRBJ2-1; D is perhaps TRBD2 (5 bases). V was shortened by 4 bases and J by 5 bases, with 24 bases between the two germline ends. The CDR3 sequence is 18 residues long. CDR1 is KGHSH and CDR2 is LQKENI in the germline V gene. CDR3 in amino acids: CASSLDASPYPLDNEQFF. The CDR3 DNA is TGTGCCAGCTCACTGGATGCTAGCCCGTACCCTTTAGACAATGAGCAGTTCTTC.

The V call is TRBV10-3, the J call TRBJ1-1; 8 bases are shared with TRBD1. V was pared by 5 bases and J by 1 base, with 3 bases of the junction left unmatched. The germline gives CDR1 ENHRY, CDR2 SYGVKD. The CDR3 is 14 amino acids. CDR3 sequence (DNA): TGTGCCATCAGTTTACAGGGGGAGAACACTGAAGCTTTCTTT. Its protein is CAISLQGENTEAFF.

The chain combines TRBV4-1 with TRBJ1-1; a weak D match, TRBD1 (5 bases). Germline V CDR1 and CDR2: MGHRA, YSYEKL. The CDR3 runs to 15 residues. Trimming stripped 6 bases from V and 3 bases from J, with 17 bases between. The CDR3 protein is CASSPARLGDTEAFF. The CDR3 DNA is TGCGCCAGCAGTCCCGCCCGTCTAGGGGACACTGAAGCTTTCTTT.

The V gene is TRBV29-1, the J gene TRBJ2-7; possible D gene TRBD1, 6 bases. With 6 bases removed from V and 5 bases from J, the gap between germline ends came to 14 bases. Germline loops: CDR1 SQVTM, CDR2 ANQGSEA. This CDR3 is built from 12 residues. The CDR3 DNA reads as TGCAGCGTGCGAATCCAGGGGCACGAGCAGTACTTC. It specifies CSVRIQGHEQYF.

The chain joins TRBV9 to TRBJ1-2, with D tentatively TRBD1 (6 bases). There are 14 residues in the CDR3. CDR1 SGDLS and CDR2 YYNGEE come from the germline V gene. Trimming shortened V by 4 bases and J by 8 bases, and 18 bases separated the two germline ends. The CDR3 DNA reads as TGTGCCAGCAGCCCCCGGGGGGCGGTAGACGGCTACACCTTC. As protein: CASSPRGAVDGYTF.

The chain carries TRBV7-9 and TRBJ2-7; the D call may be TRBD1 or TRBD2 (5 bases each). Looked up from germline, CDR1 is SEHNR and CDR2 is FQNEAQ (reference sequence). This CDR3 region has 15 residues. V dropped 1 base and J dropped 2 bases, with 12 bases sitting between them. CDR3 loop: CASSLVWDGAYEQYF. The CDR3 DNA follows: TGTGCCAGCAGCTTAGTGTGGGACGGAGCCTACGAGCAGTACTTC.

The V and J genes are TRBV5-1 and TRBJ2-7; tentative D call: TRBD2 (5 bases). Germline V gene sequence: CDR1 SGHRS, CDR2 YFSETQ. The CDR3 contains 13 residues. V was clipped by 8 bases and J by 0 bases, with 12 bases between them. CDR3 loop: CASFERNSYEQYF. The CDR3, as DNA: TGCGCCAGTTTTGAGCGGAACTCCTACGAGCAGTACTTC.

V gene TRBV5-1 combines with J gene TRBJ2-2; 11 nucleotides agree with TRBD2. The CDR3 consists of 16 residues. Losses at the gene ends were 4 bases for V and 0 bases for J; bases not matched to a gene: 2. Germline CDR1 and CDR2: SGHRS and YFSETQ. The CDR3 DNA is TGCGCCAGCAGCCCTAGCGGGAGGTCGAACACCGGGGAGCTGTTTTTT. Translating gives CASSPSGRSNTGELFF.

V gene TRBV2 combines with J gene TRBJ2-1; D remains ambiguous. Trimming left V 6 bases short and J 8 bases short, with 11 bases between. The CDR3 is made up of 12 amino acids. Germline values: CDR1 SNHLY, CDR2 FYNNEI. CDR3 coding DNA: TGTGCCAGCAGATCAGAATGGGATGAGCAGTTCTTC. It is translated as CASRSEWDEQFF.